This TCR beta chain was captured by sequencing in a study of spatial heterogeneity in lung cancer. V lost 7 bases and J lost 6, with 13 bases in between. Germline V lookup: CDR1 SGHTA, CDR2 FQGNSA. The CDR3 spans 14 residues. Ten or more counts support this clonotype. Using its own MiXCR run on the 5' RACE reads, TCRdb lists one record per CDR3 protein. Of more than 60,000 distinct CDR3 sequences listed, about 5.9% were seen once; the top ten hold around 15%. Time point described: sample taken at primary tumor resection. Sequencing covered unsorted whole RNA taken from tumor, nontumor lung or frozen PBMC.

This TCR derives from a female donor with early-stage non-small cell lung cancer. This sequence joins TRBV7-2 and TRBJ1-6; D possibly corresponds to TRBD1 (5 bases). The material sequenced was PBMCs, taken at surgery. As DNA, the CDR3 is TGTGCCAGCAAATTGGGGCAGTCTAATTCACCCCTCCACTTT. It translates to CASKLGQSNSPLHF.